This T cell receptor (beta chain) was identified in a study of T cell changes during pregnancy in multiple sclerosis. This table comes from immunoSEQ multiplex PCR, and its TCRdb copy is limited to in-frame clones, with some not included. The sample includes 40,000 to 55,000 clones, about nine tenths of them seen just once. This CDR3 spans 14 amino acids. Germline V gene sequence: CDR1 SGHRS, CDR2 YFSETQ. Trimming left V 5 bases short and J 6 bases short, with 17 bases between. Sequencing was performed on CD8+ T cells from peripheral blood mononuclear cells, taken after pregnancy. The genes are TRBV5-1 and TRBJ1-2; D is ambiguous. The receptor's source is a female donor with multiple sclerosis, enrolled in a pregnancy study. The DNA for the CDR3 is TGCGCCAGCAGACAGTTGTCTGTGGGCGATGGCTACACCTTC. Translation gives CASRQLSVGDGYTF.